This entry describes one T cell receptor (beta chain). There are a few counts of this clonotype. The antigen it binds to is not known. Per-base quality was not reported, and no clone a single base away is much larger than it. The CDR3 has 15 amino acids, counting the end cysteine and phenylalanine. The only DNA kept is the CDR3, 45 bases in frame from the first base. After removal of 5 bases from V and 7 bases from J, the junction retains 9 bases not matched to a gene. Per the germline V gene, SGHVS is the CDR1 and FQNEAQ is the CDR2. Library generation was performed with multiplex PCR. The listed sequencing device is Illumina HiSeq 4000. iRepertoire HTBI primers and Arm-PCR amplification of CDR3 regions were used to construct TCR beta libraries. Before sequencing, the PCR products underwent gel purification. Regarding the original processing steps: Across samples, roughly 60 TRBV and approximately 15 TRBJ segments were identified and used for gene usage analysis of CDR3 amino acid clonotypes. COPE and FqMerger were used to merge the filtered high-quality paired reads into contigs. Contigs were aligned with BLAST to IMGT TRBV, TRBD and TRBJ reference genes, and CDR3 was defined per IMGT. Highly expanded clones were defined as clonotypes with a frequency above 0.1%. Shannon entropy served as the measure of repertoire diversity, while the Gini coefficient captured V-J evenness. Clonotypes shared by more than one individual were considered public. TCRdb reworked the public reads: Q25 trimming with fastp, MiXCR clone assembly, productive beta chains retained. For every CDR3 protein sequence, its rows merge into one entry that carries the most common genes and DNA. These V and J calls originate from TCRdb's pipeline instead of the authors' own analysis. The sample yields roughly 400,000 distinct CDR3 sequences; more than 20% were counted once. Around 21% of the sample belongs to the ten largest clones.

This sample was included in a study of regulatory T cells in long-lasting Graves disease (dated by TCRdb to the early 2020s). With respect to the entire study: To count as having persistent Graves' disease, a patient had to have received antithyroid drug treatment for over 5 years with TSH receptor autoantibodies remaining persistently positive. Patients with persistent Graves' disease were compared with patients with newly diagnosed Graves' disease using TCR sequencing and RNA sequencing of peripheral blood. The study was registered as a clinical trial and conducted in China. A total of 33 samples underwent TCR sequencing: about 13 from persistent and roughly 20 from newly diagnosed Graves' disease patients. Persistent Graves' disease patients in the clinical cohort had taken antithyroid drugs for about 10.3 years on average. Findings and caveats that apply to the study as a whole: Persistent patients shared more public clonotypes among themselves (fewer than 3,000) than newly diagnosed patients did (roughly 910). Preferential use of TRBV28, TRBJ1-2 and TRBJ2-5 was observed in persistent disease, whereas TRBV20-1 and TRBJ2-1 were favored in newly diagnosed disease. Persistent Graves' disease patients showed lower TCR Shannon entropy and fewer highly expanded clones than newly diagnosed patients, suggesting clonal expansion. The authors acknowledged the small sample size as a limitation that may reduce accuracy. Peripheral blood alone was examined, since thyroid tissue, which constituted the primary lesion, could not be accessed. Sequencing and analysis were limited to the TCR beta chain.

The time point label of this sample denotes: persistent/refractory GD, antithyroid drugs over 5 years with positive TRAb. For both TCR sequencing and RNA sequencing, RNA was extracted from PBMCs in TRIzol. Graves' disease was diagnosed according to American Thyroid Association guidelines. Recruitment of patients was carried out at an endocrinology department in Xi'an, China. From each patient, 7.5 to 9.5 milliliters of peripheral blood was collected into an EDTA anticoagulant tube. Ficoll Paque Plus density gradient separation was used to isolate PBMCs, and no further T cell sorting was performed. An Agilent 2100 Bioanalyzer and agarose gel were used to assess RNA quality, and a NanoDrop 2000 was used to measure RNA concentration.

This clonotype was sampled from a female donor with Graves disease. This material consisted of peripheral blood mononuclear cells (PBMCs), taken when the disease was refractory, from a patient treated with antithyroid drugs. The chain is made from TRBV7-8 and TRBJ1-4; 8 central nucleotides agree with TRBD1. The nucleotide sequence is TGTGCCAGCAGCCCGGACAGGGACTTTGGTGAAAAACTGTTTTTT. Protein translation: CASSPDRDFGEKLFF.